This record covers a single T cell receptor (beta chain). Its antigen is unidentified. The record originates from a study of Ad26.COV2.S vaccination and SARS-CoV-2 variants. Study conclusions and caveats: In vaccinated individuals, spike-specific CD8+ and CD4+ T cell responses reportedly displayed substantial breadth.

The V end was cut by 6 bases, the J end by 5 bases, with 16 bases between. CDR3 size: 14 residues. Germline CDR1 is SNHLY and CDR2 is FYNNEI. Only in-frame clones appear in the TCRdb table, and some are missing; sequencing was by immunoSEQ multiplex PCR. The sample contains 200,000 to 250,000 clones, 70% to 90% of which appear only once. As to treatment: roughly 18 received Ad26.COV2.S at low or high dose, single or two shots; roughly 5 received placebo; per-sample allocation not given. Samples came from day 63 after the first vaccine or placebo injection. The sample came from a Boston adult aged 18-55 years.

The V gene is TRBV2, the J gene TRBJ1-1; no definite D call. The sequences come from peripheral blood, collected in a trial of Ad26.COV2.S vaccine versus placebo. The receptor comes from a person aged 18-60 years who received the Ad26.COV2.S COVID-19 vaccine or a placebo. The CDR3 sequence: CASSWRAERTEAFF. The CDR3 DNA reads as TGTGCCAGCAGCTGGAGGGCAGAACGAACTGAAGCTTTCTTT.